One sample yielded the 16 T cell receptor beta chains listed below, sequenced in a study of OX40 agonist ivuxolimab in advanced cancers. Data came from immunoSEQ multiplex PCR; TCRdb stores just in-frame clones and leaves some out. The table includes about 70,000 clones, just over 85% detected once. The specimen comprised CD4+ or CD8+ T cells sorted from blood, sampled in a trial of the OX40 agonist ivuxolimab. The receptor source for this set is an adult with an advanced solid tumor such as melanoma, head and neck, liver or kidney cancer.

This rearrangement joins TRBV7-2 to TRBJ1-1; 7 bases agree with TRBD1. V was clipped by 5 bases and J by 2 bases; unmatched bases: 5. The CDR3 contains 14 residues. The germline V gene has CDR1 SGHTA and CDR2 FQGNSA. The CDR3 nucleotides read TGTGCCAGCAGCCCCGACAGGGAAAACACTGAAGCTTTCTTT. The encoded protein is CASSPDRENTEAFF.

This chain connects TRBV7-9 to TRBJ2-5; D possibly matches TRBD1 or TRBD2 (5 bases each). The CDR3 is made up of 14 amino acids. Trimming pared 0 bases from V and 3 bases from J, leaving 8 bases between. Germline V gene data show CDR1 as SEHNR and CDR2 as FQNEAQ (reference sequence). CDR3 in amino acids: CASSLAGREETQYF. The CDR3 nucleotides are TGTGCCAGCAGCTTAGCGGGACGGGAAGAGACCCAGTACTTC.

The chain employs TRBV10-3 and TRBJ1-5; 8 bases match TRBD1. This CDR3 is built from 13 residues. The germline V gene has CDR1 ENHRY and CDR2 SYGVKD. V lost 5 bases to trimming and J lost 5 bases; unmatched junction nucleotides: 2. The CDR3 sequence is CAISPDRDQPQHF. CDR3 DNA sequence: TGTGCCATCAGTCCGGACAGGGATCAGCCCCAGCATTTT.

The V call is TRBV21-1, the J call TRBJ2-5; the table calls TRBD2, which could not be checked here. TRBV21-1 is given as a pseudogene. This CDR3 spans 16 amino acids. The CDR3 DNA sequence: TGTGCCAGCAGCGAAAAAGGCGGACTAGCTGCGGAGACCCAGTACTTC. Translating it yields CASSEKGGLAAETQYF.

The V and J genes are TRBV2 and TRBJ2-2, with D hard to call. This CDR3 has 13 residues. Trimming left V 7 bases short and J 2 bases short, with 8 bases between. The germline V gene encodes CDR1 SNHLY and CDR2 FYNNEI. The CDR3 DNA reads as TGTGCCAGCACGGCAGCTAACACCGGGGAGCTGTTTTTT. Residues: CASTAANTGELFF.

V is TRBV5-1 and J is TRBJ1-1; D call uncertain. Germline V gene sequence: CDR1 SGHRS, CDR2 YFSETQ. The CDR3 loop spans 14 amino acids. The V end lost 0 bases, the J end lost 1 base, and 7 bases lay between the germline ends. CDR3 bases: TGCGCCAGCAGCTTGGCCCAGAAGAACACTGAAGCTTTCTTT. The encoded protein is CASSLAQKNTEAFF.

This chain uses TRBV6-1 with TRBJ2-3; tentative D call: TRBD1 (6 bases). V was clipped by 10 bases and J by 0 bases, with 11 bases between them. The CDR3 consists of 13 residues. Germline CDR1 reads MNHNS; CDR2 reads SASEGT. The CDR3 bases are TGTGCCACTAGGACAGCTAGCACAGATACGCAGTATTTT. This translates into CATRTASTDTQYF.

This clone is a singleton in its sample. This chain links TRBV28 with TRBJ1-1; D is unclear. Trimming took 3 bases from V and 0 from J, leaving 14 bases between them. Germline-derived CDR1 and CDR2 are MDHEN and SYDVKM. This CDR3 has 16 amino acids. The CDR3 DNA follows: TGTGCCAGCAGTTTCCTTGGGGTGCGGATGAACACTGAAGCTTTCTTT. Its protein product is CASSFLGVRMNTEAFF.

CDR3 residues: CASSFSPSTDTQYF. The CDR3 DNA sequence: TGTGCCAGCAGCTTCTCTCCTAGCACAGATACGCAGTATTTT. The genes are TRBV7-2 and TRBJ2-3; D unresolved. Trimming pared 3 bases from V and 0 bases from J, leaving 7 bases between. CDR1 is SGHTA, CDR2 FQGNSA, per germline. This CDR3 region has 14 residues. Using reference TRBV7-2 and TRBJ2-3 for the parts outside the CDR3, the full variable domain is GAGVSQSPSNKVTEKGKDVELRCDPISGHTALYWYRQSLGQGLEFLIYFQGNSAPDKSGLPSDRFSAERTGGSVSTLTIQRTQQEDSAVYLCASSFSPSTDTQYFGPGTRLTVL.

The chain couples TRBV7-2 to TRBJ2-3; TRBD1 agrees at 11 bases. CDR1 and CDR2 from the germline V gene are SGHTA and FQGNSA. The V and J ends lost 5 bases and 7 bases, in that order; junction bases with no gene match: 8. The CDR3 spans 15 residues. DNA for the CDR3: TGTGCCAGCAGCCCATGGACAGGGGGCGGGAATACGCAGTATTTT. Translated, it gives CASSPWTGGGNTQYF.

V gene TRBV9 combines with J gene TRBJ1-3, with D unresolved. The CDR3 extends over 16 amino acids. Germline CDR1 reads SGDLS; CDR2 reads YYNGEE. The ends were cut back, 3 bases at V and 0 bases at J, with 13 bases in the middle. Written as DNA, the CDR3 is TGTGCCAGCAGCGAGGTCGCCAGGAGCTCTGGAAACACCATATATTTT. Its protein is CASSEVARSSGNTIYF. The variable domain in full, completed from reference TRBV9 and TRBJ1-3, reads DSGVTQTPKHLITATGQRVTLRCSPRSGDLSVYWYQQSLDQGLQFLIQYYNGEERAKGNILERFSAQQFPDLHSELNLSSLELGDSALYFCASSEVARSSGNTIYFGEGSWLTVV.

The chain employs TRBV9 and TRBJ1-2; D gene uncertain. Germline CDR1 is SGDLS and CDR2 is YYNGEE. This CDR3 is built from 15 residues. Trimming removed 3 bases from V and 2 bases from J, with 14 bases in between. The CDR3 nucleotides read TGTGCCAGCAGCGCCACCCCGGGGAGGAACTATGGCTACACCTTC. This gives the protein CASSATPGRNYGYTF. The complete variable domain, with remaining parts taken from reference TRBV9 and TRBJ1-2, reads DSGVTQTPKHLITATGQRVTLRCSPRSGDLSVYWYQQSLDQGLQFLIQYYNGEERAKGNILERFSAQQFPDLHSELNLSSLELGDSALYFCASSATPGRNYGYTFGSGTRLTVV.

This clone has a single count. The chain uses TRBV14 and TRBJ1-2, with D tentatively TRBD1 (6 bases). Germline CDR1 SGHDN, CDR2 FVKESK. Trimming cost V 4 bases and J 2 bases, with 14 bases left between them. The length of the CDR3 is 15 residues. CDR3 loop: CASSPPRGRNYGYTF. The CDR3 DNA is TGTGCCAGCAGCCCCCCGCGGGGGCGAAACTATGGCTACACCTTC.

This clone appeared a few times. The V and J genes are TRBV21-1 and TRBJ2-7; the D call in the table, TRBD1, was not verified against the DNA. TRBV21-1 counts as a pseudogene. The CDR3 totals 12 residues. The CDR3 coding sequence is TGTGCCAGCAGCCGCAGGGGCTACGAGCAGTACTTC. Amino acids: CASSRRGYEQYF.

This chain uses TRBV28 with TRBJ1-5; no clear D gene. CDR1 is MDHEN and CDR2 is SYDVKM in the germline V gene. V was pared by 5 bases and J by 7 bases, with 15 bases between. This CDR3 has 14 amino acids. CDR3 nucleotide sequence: TGTGCCAGCAGTCCTGCTGGGGTGGACCAGCCCCAGCATTTT. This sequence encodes CASSPAGVDQPQHF.

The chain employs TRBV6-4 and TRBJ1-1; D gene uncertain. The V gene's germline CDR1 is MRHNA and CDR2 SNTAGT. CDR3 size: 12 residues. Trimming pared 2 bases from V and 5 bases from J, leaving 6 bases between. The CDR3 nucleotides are TGTGCCAGCAGTGACGAAGGGACTGAAGCTTTCTTT. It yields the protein CASSDEGTEAFF.